This T cell receptor (beta chain) was sequenced during a study of vaccination and CD4 T cells after COVID-19. Study in general: SARS-CoV-2 was confirmed by nasal swab PCR; disease was mild in fewer than 10, severe in one. Overlapping SARS-CoV-2, HCoV-NL63, HCoV-OC43 and HCoV-229E spike peptides were used to stimulate cells.

CDR3 size: 14 residues. V was clipped by 2 bases and J by 6 bases, with 11 bases between them. CDR1 and CDR2 from the germline V gene are KGHSH and LQKENI. CD4+ T cells that had been cultured provided DNA sequenced with the Oncomine TCR Beta short-read assay. Each CDR3 protein is one row after TCRdb ran MiXCR on the PCR reads. Among fewer than 9,000 distinct CDR3 sequences listed, 73% were seen once. Concerning this clonotype: Its matching antigen is unknown.

Treatment noted: approximately 9-day PBMC culture with coronavirus spike peptide pools or control peptides (ViraFEST assay). The sequencing sample was made of CD4+ T cells from blood, cultured in vitro. The source is a human donor who had recovered from COVID-19. The V and J genes are TRBV18 and TRBJ1-5, with a weak D call TRBD1 (6 bases). The CDR3 DNA sequence: TGTGCCAGCTCACCAACAGGGAGGACTCAGCCCCAGCATTTT. It is translated as CASSPTGRTQPQHF. Supplemented by reference TRBV18 and TRBJ1-5, the full variable domain reads NAGVMQNPRHLVRRRGQEARLRCSPMKGHSHVYWYRQLPEEGLKFMVYLQKENIIDESGMPKERFSAEFPKEGPSILRIQQVVRGDSAAYFCASSPTGRTQPQHFGDGTRLSIL.